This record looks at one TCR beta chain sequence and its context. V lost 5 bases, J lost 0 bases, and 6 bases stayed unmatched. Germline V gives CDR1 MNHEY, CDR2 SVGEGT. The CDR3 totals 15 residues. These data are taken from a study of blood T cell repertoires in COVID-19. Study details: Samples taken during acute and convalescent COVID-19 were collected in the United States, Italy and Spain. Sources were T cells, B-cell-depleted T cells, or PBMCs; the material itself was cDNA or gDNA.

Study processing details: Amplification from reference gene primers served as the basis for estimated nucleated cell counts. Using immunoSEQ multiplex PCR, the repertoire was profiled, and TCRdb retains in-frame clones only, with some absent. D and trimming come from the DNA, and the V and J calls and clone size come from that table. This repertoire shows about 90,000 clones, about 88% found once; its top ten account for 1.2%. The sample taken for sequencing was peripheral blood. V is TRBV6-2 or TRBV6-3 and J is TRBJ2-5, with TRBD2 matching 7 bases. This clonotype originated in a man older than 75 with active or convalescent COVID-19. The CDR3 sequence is CASSRGEGDQETQYF. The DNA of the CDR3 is TGTGCCAGCAGTCGCGGGGAGGGAGACCAAGAGACCCAGTACTTC.